One and the same sample provided the 5 T cell receptor beta chains below, sequenced in a study of T-cell reconstitution after alpha-beta-depleted transplantation in children. Unique molecular identifiers tagged the TCRbeta library. TCRdb reprocessed the PCR reads via MiXCR and lists one record per CDR3 protein. The sample yields 450,000 to 600,000 distinct CDR3 sequences, roughly 10% seen once. The sequences come from PBMCs, collected before TCRalphabeta/CD19-depleted stem cell transplant. Receptors originate from a child aged 2 to 15 with inherited bone marrow failure, due to receive a stem cell transplant.

This clonotype occurred many times. The chain carries TRBV21-1 and TRBJ2-3; the table's D call TRBD1 went unverified against the DNA. TRBV21-1 is labeled a pseudogene. This CDR3 is built from 15 residues. The CDR3 bases are TGTGCCAGCAGCCCTCGGACACCTGGCACAGATACGCAGTATTTT. As protein: CASSPRTPGTDTQYF.

This clonotype was counted ten times or more. The chain uses TRBV29-1 and TRBJ1-1; possibly TRBD1 for D (5 bases). The germline V and J ends were trimmed by 6 bases and 7 bases, with 18 bases remaining between them. Germline V CDR1 and CDR2: SQVTM, ANQGSEA. The CDR3 totals 13 residues. CDR3 sequence reads: CSVGRAGPSEAFF. For the CDR3, the DNA is TGCAGCGTGGGTCGGGCAGGGCCTAGTGAAGCTTTCTTT.

This clonotype was counted ten times or more. The V call is TRBV10-3, the J call TRBJ2-3; 7 bases fit TRBD2. From germline, CDR1 is ENHRY and CDR2 SYGVKD. Losses at the gene ends were 6 bases for V and 4 bases for J; bases not matched to a gene: 7. This CDR3 has 14 amino acids. The CDR3 DNA follows: TGTGCCATCAGAAGACTAGCTGAGGCAGATACGCAGTATTTT. This encodes CAIRRLAEADTQYF.

This clonotype was seen many times. The V call is TRBV9, the J call TRBJ2-2; 7 positions match TRBD2. CDR1 is SGDLS and CDR2 is YYNGEE in the germline V gene. V lost 3 bases to trimming and J lost 0 bases; unmatched junction nucleotides: 8. The CDR3 is 17 amino acids. The CDR3 DNA reads TGTGCCAGCAGCGCCCACACTAGCGCCACGAACACCGGGGAGCTGTTTTTT. The encoded protein is CASSAHTSATNTGELFF.

This clonotype has a count of ten or more. The chain joins TRBV12-5 to TRBJ2-7; 11 nucleotides align to TRBD1. CDR3 size: 16 residues. Germline-derived CDR1 and CDR2 are LGHNT and FRNRAP. The trim removed 4 bases at V and 4 bases at J, leaving 9 bases unmatched. The CDR3 protein is CASGSPRTGGKYEQYF. The CDR3 bases are TGTGCTAGTGGTTCGCCCCGGACAGGGGGCAAATACGAGCAGTACTTC.